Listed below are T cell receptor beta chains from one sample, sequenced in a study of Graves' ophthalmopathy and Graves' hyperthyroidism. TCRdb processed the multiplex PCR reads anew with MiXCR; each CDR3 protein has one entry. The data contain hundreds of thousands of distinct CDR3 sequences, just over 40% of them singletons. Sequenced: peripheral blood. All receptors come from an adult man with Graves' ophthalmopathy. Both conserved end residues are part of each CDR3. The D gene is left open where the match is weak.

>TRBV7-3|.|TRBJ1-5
CASSRDKDTQPQHF
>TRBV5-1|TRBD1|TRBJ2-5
CASSTGQGVLQETQYF
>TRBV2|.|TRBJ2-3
CASSEPGATDTQYF
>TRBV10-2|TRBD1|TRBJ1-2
CASSSGRGTYGYTF
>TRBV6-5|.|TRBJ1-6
CASSYSGVSPLHF
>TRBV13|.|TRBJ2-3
CASSLNADTQYF
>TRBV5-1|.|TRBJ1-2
CASRRDGTPLNGYTF
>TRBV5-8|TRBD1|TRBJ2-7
CASSGQGAEYF
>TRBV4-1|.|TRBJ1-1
CASSQDRGPNTEASF
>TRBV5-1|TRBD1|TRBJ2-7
CASRSGQGIGEQYF
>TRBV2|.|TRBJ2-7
CASSGAPEQYF
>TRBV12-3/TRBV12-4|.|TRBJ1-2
CASGSGAGQNYGYTF
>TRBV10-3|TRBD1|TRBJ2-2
CAISQRGQGGGTGELFF
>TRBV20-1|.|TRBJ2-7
CSARRQGAYEQYF